The 17 T cell receptor beta chains reported below all come from one sample, sequenced in a study of T cell responses to AZD1222 COVID-19 vaccine. Only in-frame clones appear in the TCRdb table, and some are missing; sequencing was by immunoSEQ multiplex PCR. The table shows around 130,000 clones, with over 75% occurring only once. The sample was peripheral blood, taken on day 0 of AZD1222 vaccination. The receptors originated from an adult in good health.

The chain uses TRBV30 and TRBJ2-3; D is perhaps TRBD2 (6 bases). Deletions cut 2 bases from V and 2 bases from J, with 14 bases between. The CDR3 extends over 15 amino acids. Germline CDR1 reads GTSNPN; CDR2 reads SVGIG (reference sequence). The CDR3 region is CAWSWAGRPTDTQYF. Here the CDR3 DNA reads TGTGCCTGGAGTTGGGCGGGGAGACCCACAGATACGCAGTATTTT.

This chain joins TRBV13 and TRBJ2-1; 9 nucleotides match TRBD2. In germline, CDR1 is PRHDT, CDR2 FYEKMQ (reference sequence). V trimming: 6 bases; J trimming: 2 bases; junction bases outside the gene matches: 5. The CDR3 loop spans 15 amino acids. The CDR3 is CASRRTSVAYNEQFF. DNA of the CDR3: TGTGCCAGCAGGCGGACTAGCGTTGCCTACAATGAGCAGTTCTTC.

V usage is TRBV27 and J usage is TRBJ2-1; tentatively, D is TRBD1 (5 bases). Germline values: CDR1 MNHEY, CDR2 SMNVEV (reference sequence). Trimming stripped 3 bases from V and 2 bases from J, with 11 bases between. This CDR3 comprises 15 residues. CDR3 protein: CASSLVQGPYNEQFF. The CDR3 DNA reads TGTGCCAGCAGTTTGGTTCAGGGCCCCTACAATGAGCAGTTCTTC.

J is TRBJ1-5 and V is TRBV7-2, with D possibly matching TRBD1 (5 bases). This CDR3 region has 13 residues. Looked up from germline, CDR1 is SGHTA and CDR2 is FQGNSA. V was shortened by 5 bases and J by 2 bases, with 7 bases between the two germline ends. The CDR3 is CASSRGGNQPQHF. The CDR3 nucleotides read TGTGCCAGCAGCCGGGGGGGCAATCAGCCCCAGCATTTT.

V gene TRBV27 combines with J gene TRBJ2-1; 14 bases align to TRBD2. Germline V gene lookup returns CDR1 MNHEY and CDR2 SMNVEV (reference sequence). V was pared by 2 bases and J by 1 base, with 1 base of the junction left unmatched. This CDR3 contains 17 residues. Here the CDR3 DNA reads TGTGCCAGCAGTTTACGACTAGCGGGAGGGTCCTACAATGAGCAGTTCTTC. Protein sequence: CASSLRLAGGSYNEQFF.

The J gene is TRBJ1-6, the V gene TRBV4-2, with D uncertain. The CDR3 has 13 amino acids. Germline V gives CDR1 LGHNA, CDR2 YNFKEQ. The V and J ends lost 1 base and 11 bases respectively, with 9 bases between them. CDR3 DNA: TGTGCCAGCAGCCAAGCGGCCTCTGCACCCCTCCACTTT. It codes for CASSQAASAPLHF.

The V and J genes are TRBV11-2 and TRBJ1-6; unclear D gene. The CDR3 is 15 residues long. Germline loops: CDR1 SGHAT, CDR2 FQNNGV. V was shortened by 0 bases and J by 6 bases, with 9 bases between the two germline ends. As DNA, the CDR3 is TGTGCCAGCAGCTTAGAGAGGACTGGTAATTCACCCCTCCACTTT. Translating gives CASSLERTGNSPLHF.

J is TRBJ1-1 and V is TRBV11-2; 7 bases are a match to TRBD1. The CDR3 is made up of 13 amino acids. V dropped 4 bases and J dropped 8; count of bases not matched to a gene: 7. Germline V gene data show CDR1 as SGHAT and CDR2 as FQNNGV. Written as DNA, the CDR3 is TGTGCCAGCAGCTCAGGACAGGCGCTCGAAGCTTTCTTT. It translates to CASSSGQALEAFF.

The rearrangement links TRBV7-9 to TRBJ1-2; the D gene is possibly TRBD1 (5 bases). CDR3 length: 15 amino acids. The V end was cut by 5 bases, the J end by 3 bases, with 16 bases between. Germline V gene lookup returns CDR1 SEHNR and CDR2 FQNEAQ (reference sequence). CDR3 in amino acids: CASSPSEGPYYGYTF. CDR3 nucleotide sequence: TGTGCCAGCAGCCCCTCTGAGGGGCCCTACTATGGCTACACCTTC.

In this sample, this clone turned up once. The rearrangement links TRBV12-3 or TRBV12-4 to TRBJ2-7; D is perhaps TRBD1 or TRBD2 (7 bases each). CDR3 length: 13 amino acids. V lost 6 bases and J lost 6, with 15 bases in between. DNA of the CDR3: TGTGCCAGCAGGGGAGGGGGCCTGGGCGAGCAGTACTTC. It is translated as CASRGGGLGEQYF.

V and J are TRBV29-1 and TRBJ2-1; the match to TRBD2 covers 10 bases. Trimming took 4 bases from V and 1 from J; bases not matched to a gene: 7. Germline V gene lookup returns CDR1 SQVTM and CDR2 ANQGSEA. CDR3 size: 16 residues. CDR3: CSVANPLAGSYNEQFF. The CDR3 region has the DNA TGCAGCGTTGCCAACCCACTAGCGGGATCCTACAATGAGCAGTTCTTC.

V and J are TRBV2 and TRBJ2-1, with 7 bases identical to TRBD1. Germline V gives CDR1 SNHLY, CDR2 FYNNEI. J lost 0 bases, V lost 5 bases, and 4 bases had no gene match. CDR3 size: 15 residues. CDR3 DNA: TGTGCCAGCAGTCTGGACAGGAGCTCCTACAATGAGCAGTTCTTC. It specifies CASSLDRSSYNEQFF.

On this clone itself: The identical CDR3 is also encoded by other nucleotide sequences in the sample. This chain uses TRBV3-1 (or the pseudogene TRBV3-2) with TRBJ1-2; D remains ambiguous. The CDR3 loop spans 13 amino acids. Germline V gene lookup returns CDR1 LGHDT and CDR2 YNNKEL (reference sequence). V lost 1 base and J lost 2, with 5 bases in between. The CDR3 region has the DNA TGTGCCAGCAGCCAAGGCCAGAACTATGGCTACACCTTC. Amino acid sequence: CASSQGQNYGYTF.

The gene calls are TRBV3-1 (or the pseudogene TRBV3-2) and TRBJ2-3, with D uncertain. Looked up from germline, CDR1 is LGHDT and CDR2 is YNNKEL (reference sequence). The CDR3 is 12 residues long. Trimming left V 1 base short and J 8 bases short, with 7 bases between. The CDR3 DNA reads TGTGCCAGCAGCCAAGTTGCTGGTACGCAGTATTTT. It codes for CASSQVAGTQYF.

This clone has a single count. The V call is TRBV10-3, the J call TRBJ2-1; D tentatively fits TRBD1 or TRBD2 (6 bases each). Per germline, CDR1 ENHRY and CDR2 SYGVKD. Trimming removed 0 bases from V and 5 bases from J, with 11 bases in between. The CDR3 is 15 amino acids. CDR3 DNA sequence: TGTGCCATCAGTGAGTCGGGGGGCCTAGACAATGAGCAGTTCTTC. It yields the protein CAISESGGLDNEQFF.

The V and J genes are TRBV7-8 and TRBJ1-3; D gene unclear. Germline V gene lookup returns CDR1 SGHVS and CDR2 FQNEAQ. The CDR3 loop spans 16 amino acids. Trimming cost V 4 bases and J 0 bases, with 13 bases left between them. The CDR3 bases are TGTGCCAGCAGCTACCCTGGGGATTCCTCTGGAAACACCATATATTTT. Translation: CASSYPGDSSGNTIYF.

J is TRBJ1-6 and V is TRBV27; the D is unclear. The CDR3 is 12 residues long. Germline V gives CDR1 MNHEY, CDR2 SMNVEV (reference sequence). The V end lost 6 bases, the J end lost 7 bases, and 7 bases lay between the germline ends. CDR3 sequence reads: CASRLGNSPLHF. CDR3 coding DNA: TGTGCCAGCAGATTAGGGAATTCACCCCTCCACTTT.